These T cell receptor beta chains were read from a single sample in a study of T-cell reconstitution after alpha-beta-depleted transplantation in children. Using its own MiXCR run on the PCR reads, TCRdb lists one record per CDR3 protein. The repertoire includes 190,000 or so distinct CDR3 sequences, around 5.9% of them detected once, and approximately 4.1% sits in the top ten. Specimen: PBMCs, collected before TCRalphabeta/CD19-depleted stem cell transplant. The source of these receptors is a girl in the first two years of life with combined immunodeficiency, due to receive a stem cell transplant. CDR3s leave out the opening cysteine and the closing phenylalanine or tryptophan. The order of the fields is V gene, clone size, CDR3 protein. A clone size is listed for some rows: how often the clone was seen (once, few, many), or a class if it is expanded.

TRBV25-1 - ASSPGSLRGEGYT
TRBV29-1 many SASGASSYEQY
TRBV7-8 many ASSLPWGLAGDWELF
TRBV28 many ASSLRTSGTYNEQF
TRBV18 many ASSEGFVDEQY
TRBV4-1 many ASSQATGYEQF
TRBV27 - ASSPTWASSGVEQY
TRBV7-2 - ASSLVVGGGGGYT
TRBV28 many ASSFSSGSYGTQY
TRBV14 many ASSQGPYPPETQY
TRBV27 many ASSLTYSPSTDTQY
TRBV3-1 many ASSQSNQETQY
TRBV27 many ASSFWGASEAF
TRBV20-1 many SASPRDYPYEQY
TRBV6-2/TRBV6-3 many ASSYRVGDEQF
TRBV15 - ATSRESRASSYEQY
TRBV6-5 many ASSYSTQQY
TRBV13 - ASSPRTSGRSGSYEQY
TRBV7-9 many ASSFVNEQY
TRBV20-1 many SARDPGGGFYEQY
TRBV27 many ASSPGRIYGYT
TRBV7-7 many ASSLDPSRGNEQF
TRBV20-1 - CAKLGARTHGTDTQY
TRBV20-1 - SARALGGPTNEQF
TRBV6-2/TRBV6-3 few ASIPRGPVTDTQY
TRBV5-1 many ASSLAGTSGVSSYEQY
TRBV20-1 many SARTSGGTNEQF
TRBV4-2 many ASSLMAGGLNTEAF